This entry lists 25 T cell receptor beta chains sequenced from one sample in a study of immune evolution from preneoplasia to lung adenocarcinoma (dated by TCRdb to 2020 to 2023). Library preparation was by the immunoSEQ multiplex PCR assay. Here the immuneACCESS table is served through TCRdb, limited to in-frame sequences with V and J called. Missing clones are a known gap in these copies; in checked studies unresolved V genes cover under half, and the rest lacks a known reason. The sample table records about 5,700 clones; roughly 75% of these occur just once. The top ten clones comprise 10% to 11% of the sample. The sample was FFPE minimally invasive lung adenocarcinoma tissue. The cell subset or site label for this specimen denotes: micro-invasive lung adenocarcinoma (MIA). Every receptor here comes from a person aged 55 to 79 with lung adenocarcinoma.

This clone has a single count. The CDR3 nucleotides are TGTGCCAGCAGCCCTCGGACAGGGAATAATGAAAAACTGTTTTTT. It is translated as CASSPRTGNNEKLFF. The V call is TRBV11-2, the J call TRBJ1-4; 8 bases fit TRBD1. Trimming at V came to 5 bases and at J to 4 bases, leaving 6 bases not matched to a gene. Germline loops: CDR1 SGHAT, CDR2 FQNNGV. The CDR3 loop spans 15 amino acids.

The chain is built from TRBV20-1 and TRBJ2-3; D might be TRBD2 (7 bases). V was trimmed by 5 bases and J by 6 bases, leaving 9 bases between them. The germline CDR1 and CDR2 sequences are DFQATT and SNEGSKA (reference sequence). The CDR3 loop spans 11 amino acids. Here the CDR3 DNA reads TGCAGTGCTGGGAGGGGGGATACGCAGTATTTT. Protein product: CSAGRGDTQYF.

V usage is TRBV6-5 and J usage is TRBJ2-2, with D perhaps TRBD2 (5 bases). Germline V gives CDR1 MNHEY, CDR2 SVGAGI. The CDR3 is 14 amino acids. V lost 7 bases and J 4 bases, leaving 13 bases between the germline ends. CDR3 nucleotides: TGTGCCAGCAAGGGCCGCCGGGGCACCGGGGAGCTGTTTTTT. This translates into CASKGRRGTGELFF.

This rearrangement joins TRBV5-6 to TRBJ2-7; D not resolved. The CDR3 is 13 amino acids. Germline CDR1 reads SGHDT; CDR2 reads YYEEEE. V dropped 2 bases and J dropped 4 bases, with 10 bases sitting between them. CDR3 coding DNA: TGTGCCAGCAGCTTCGGACCGGATTACGAGCAGTACTTC. This gives the protein CASSFGPDYEQYF.

The chain employs TRBV7-8 and TRBJ2-4, with D possibly being TRBD1 (5 bases). CDR1 SGHVS and CDR2 FQNEAQ come from the germline V gene. The CDR3 is 15 amino acids. V lost 1 base and J lost 4, with 11 bases in between. CDR3: CASSLGGQEKNIQYF. CDR3 DNA sequence: TGTGCCAGCAGCTTAGGGGGCCAGGAGAAAAACATTCAGTACTTC.

The chain joins TRBV30 to TRBJ1-2; unclear D gene. Trimming removed 0 bases at V and 4 bases at J, with 15 bases between. The CDR3 runs 15 residues. Germline CDR1 GTSNPN, CDR2 SVGIG (reference sequence). The CDR3 sequence: CAWSVLRTGSYGYTF. CDR3 sequence (DNA): TGTGCCTGGAGTGTCCTTCGGACGGGGTCCTATGGCTACACCTTC.

This clone appeared once. The chain couples TRBV7-3 to TRBJ2-2, with 10 bases fitting TRBD1. The germline V gene has CDR1 SGHTA and CDR2 FQGTGA. After removal of 6 bases from V and 6 bases from J, the junction contained 4 bases not matched to a gene. There are 14 residues in the CDR3. CDR3 bases: TGTGCCAGCAGATCAGGACAGGGGGCCGGGGAGCTGTTTTTT. It specifies CASRSGQGAGELFF.

The CDR3 loop reads CASSSKTSNEQFF. The CDR3 DNA follows: TGTGCCAGCAGCTCCAAAACTAGCAATGAGCAGTTCTTC. The rearrangement links TRBV7-9 to TRBJ2-1; tentatively, D is TRBD2 (5 bases). CDR3 length equals 13 residues. Germline loops: CDR1 SEHNR, CDR2 FQNEAQ (reference sequence). Trimming took off 4 bases at V and 6 bases at J, with 10 bases between the two ends.

The chain recombines TRBV5-6 with TRBJ2-5; 9 nucleotides line up with TRBD1. V lost 7 bases and J lost 3; bases outside the gene matches: 10. The length of the CDR3 is 15 residues. Looked up from germline, CDR1 is SGHDT and CDR2 is YYEEEE. The CDR3 bases are TGTGCCAGCGGAAACCGGGACAGGGCGGAAGAGACCCAGTACTTC. The encoded protein is CASGNRDRAEETQYF.

The J gene is TRBJ1-2, the V gene TRBV19, with no clear D. CDR3 size: 14 residues. Deletions cut 6 bases from V and 4 bases from J, with 15 bases between. In germline, CDR1 is LNHDA, CDR2 SQIVND (reference sequence). The CDR3 DNA sequence: TGTGCCAGTAGCCTCCCCGGAAGTATCTATGGCTACACCTTC. The encoded protein is CASSLPGSIYGYTF.

The sample holds a few counts of this clone. The chain is built from TRBV11-2 and TRBJ1-2; D ambiguous. CDR3 length: 11 residues. V was pared by 3 bases and J by 8 bases, with 7 bases between. Germline V lookup: CDR1 SGHAT, CDR2 FQNNGV. CDR3 amino acids: CASSFGNGYTF. DNA for the CDR3: TGTGCCAGCAGCTTCGGTAACGGCTACACCTTC.

This clone was found once. V gene TRBV19 combines with J gene TRBJ1-5, with TRBD1 identical over 8 bases. V was clipped by 7 bases and J by 4 bases; unmatched bases: 12. Germline CDR1 and CDR2: LNHDA and SQIVND (reference sequence). This CDR3 contains 16 residues. CDR3 sequence (DNA): TGTGCCAGTAAGCACCGCGGACAGGGAGGGAATCAGCCCCAGCATTTT. Encoded protein: CASKHRGQGGNQPQHF.

The V call is TRBV7-6, the J call TRBJ2-3; no reliable D call. The ends were cut back, 5 bases at V and 0 bases at J, with 12 bases in the middle. The CDR3 sequence is 15 residues long. Germline V gene lookup returns CDR1 SGHVS and CDR2 FNYEAQ. CDR3 nucleotides: TGTGCCAGCAGCGTGACTGACCTAAGCACAGATACGCAGTATTTT. Translating it yields CASSVTDLSTDTQYF.

This clone was counted once. The gene calls are TRBV7-9 and TRBJ2-3; 11 positions agree with TRBD1. The CDR3 contains 16 residues. Germline CDR1 reads SEHNR; CDR2 reads FQNEAQ (reference sequence). V shed 4 bases and J 1 base; nucleotides not matched to a gene: 4. The CDR3 DNA is TGTGCCAGCAGCTCCGGGACAGGGGGAGGCACAGATACGCAGTATTTT. This translates into CASSSGTGGGTDTQYF.

This clone was observed a few times. The rearrangement links TRBV5-4 to TRBJ2-1; D remains unclear. The CDR3 runs 13 residues. Germline CDR1 SGHNT, CDR2 YYREEE (reference sequence). The ends were cut back, 2 bases at V and 6 bases at J, with 9 bases in the middle. The CDR3 sequence is CASSFELRNEQFF. CDR3 nucleotide sequence: TGTGCCAGCAGCTTTGAACTTCGCAATGAGCAGTTCTTC.

This chain connects TRBV11-2 to TRBJ1-5, with TRBD1 matching 7 bases. Germline CDR1 SGHAT, CDR2 FQNNGV. After removal of 5 bases from V and 1 base from J, the junction contained 8 bases not matched to a gene. The CDR3 runs to 16 residues. CDR3: CASSQSGQMSNQPQHF. The CDR3, as DNA: TGTGCCAGCAGCCAATCGGGACAGATGAGCAATCAGCCCCAGCATTTT.

The V and J genes are TRBV7-2 and TRBJ2-2; D remains ambiguous. The V gene's germline CDR1 is SGHTA and CDR2 FQGNSA. The V end was cut by 5 bases, the J end by 1 base, with 8 bases between. The CDR3 is made up of 14 amino acids. The CDR3 nucleotides are TGTGCCAGCAGCCGAACGGGGAACACCGGGGAGCTGTTTTTT. Translation: CASSRTGNTGELFF.

This rearrangement joins TRBV29-1 to TRBJ2-6, with 8 positions matching TRBD2. Germline V gene sequence: CDR1 SQVTM, CDR2 ANQGSEA. The CDR3 runs 16 residues. With V trimmed by 2 bases and J by 1 base, 4 bases remained unmatched. The CDR3 protein is CSVEFGLASGANVLTF. In DNA form, the CDR3 reads TGCAGCGTTGAATTTGGACTAGCTTCTGGGGCCAACGTCCTGACTTTC.

The chain uses TRBV4-2 and TRBJ2-2, with 7 bases that match TRBD2. The CDR3 loop spans 17 amino acids. V lost 4 bases and J lost 1; bases outside the gene matches: 9. The V gene's germline CDR1 is LGHNA and CDR2 YNFKEQ. The CDR3: CASSRPRGGGNTGELFF. The CDR3, as DNA: TGTGCCAGCAGCCGACCTCGAGGCGGGGGGAACACCGGGGAGCTGTTTTTT.

This chain joins TRBV7-2 and TRBJ1-5; perhaps TRBD1 as D (6 bases). Germline values: CDR1 SGHTA, CDR2 FQGNSA. V lost 8 bases and J lost 3, with 11 bases in between. This CDR3 spans 13 amino acids. The CDR3 bases are TGTGCCAGCGGGCAGGGGCTCAATCAGCCCCAGCATTTT. This translates into CASGQGLNQPQHF.

The chain carries TRBV11-3 and TRBJ2-5, with 7 bases identical to TRBD1. There are 13 residues in the CDR3. CDR1 is SGHNT, CDR2 YENEEA, per germline. Unmatched junction bases numbered 5, after V lost 5 bases and J lost 5 bases. CDR3 loop: CASSQGVMETQYF. CDR3 DNA: TGTGCCAGCAGCCAGGGGGTAATGGAGACCCAGTACTTC.

This chain uses TRBV27 with TRBJ2-3; 12 bases agree with TRBD2. CDR3 size: 15 residues. Germline CDR1 MNHEY, CDR2 SMNVEV (reference sequence). The V and J ends lost 6 bases and 6 bases, in that order; junction bases with no gene match: 7. CDR3: CASRLAGGQGDTQYF. The CDR3 coding sequence is TGTGCCAGCAGGCTAGCGGGAGGGCAGGGGGATACGCAGTATTTT.

This clone came up once. The chain combines TRBV28 with TRBJ2-3, with D unresolved. Looked up from germline, CDR1 is MDHEN and CDR2 is SYDVKM. The CDR3 is 11 amino acids. Trimming shortened V by 10 bases and J by 0 bases, and 5 bases separated the two germline ends. CDR3 DNA: TGTGCCACCGAAAGCACAGATACGCAGTATTTT. Its translation: CATESTDTQYF.

This clone appeared once. The rearrangement uses TRBV2 and TRBJ2-7; TRBD2 agrees at 14 bases. The CDR3 is 15 amino acids. Germline V CDR1 and CDR2: SNHLY, FYNNEI. V trimming: 6 bases; J trimming: 3 bases; junction bases outside the gene matches: 4. The CDR3 region is CASSGTSGRGYEQYF. The CDR3 DNA reads TGTGCCAGCAGCGGGACTAGCGGGAGAGGCTACGAGCAGTACTTC. The entire variable domain, with the rest obtained from reference TRBV2 and TRBJ2-7, is as follows: EPEVTQTPSHQVTQMGQEVILRCVPISNHLYFYWYRQILGQKVEFLVSFYNNEISEKSEIFDDQFSVERPDGSNFTLKIRSTKLEDSAMYFCASSGTSGRGYEQYFGPGTRLTVT.

V gene TRBV2 combines with J gene TRBJ1-4; D remains ambiguous. Germline values: CDR1 SNHLY, CDR2 FYNNEI. Trimming took 4 bases from V and 10 from J, leaving 13 bases between them. CDR3 size: 13 residues. CDR3 DNA: TGTGCCAGCAGTGCCCTCCAATGGGGAAAACTGTTTTTT. It yields the protein CASSALQWGKLFF.